The clone carrying this TCR beta chain was counted many times. The antigen remains unidentified. This sample stems from a study of neurological immune-mediated disorders. Study observations and caveats: HTLV-1-associated myelopathy ranked highest for TCR clonal expansion and multiple sclerosis lowest, beneath healthy controls. Sharing of CDR3 amino acid sequences among expanded clones across subjects was absent, suggesting private repertoires in all groups.

The cDNA was generated through 5'RACE incorporating 10-nucleotide random UMIs. Using its own MiXCR run on the 5' RACE reads, TCRdb lists one record per CDR3 protein. Among about 55,000 distinct CDR3 sequences listed, about 3.5% were seen once. Unsorted libraries used 2 million PBMCs kept at -80 degrees C. Trimming at V came to 0 bases and at J to 2 bases, leaving 7 bases not matched to a gene. The CDR3 loop spans 17 amino acids. Germline V gene data show CDR1 as SGHTA and CDR2 as FQGNSA. V gene TRBV7-2 combines with J gene TRBJ1-5; 7 positions match TRBD1. The TCR sequence derives from a man younger than 45 with multiple sclerosis. The sample was PBMCs. This chain's CDR3 is CASSLAHTGTGNQPQHF. For the CDR3, the DNA is TGTGCCAGCAGCTTAGCCCATACGGGGACAGGCAATCAGCCCCAGCATTTT.